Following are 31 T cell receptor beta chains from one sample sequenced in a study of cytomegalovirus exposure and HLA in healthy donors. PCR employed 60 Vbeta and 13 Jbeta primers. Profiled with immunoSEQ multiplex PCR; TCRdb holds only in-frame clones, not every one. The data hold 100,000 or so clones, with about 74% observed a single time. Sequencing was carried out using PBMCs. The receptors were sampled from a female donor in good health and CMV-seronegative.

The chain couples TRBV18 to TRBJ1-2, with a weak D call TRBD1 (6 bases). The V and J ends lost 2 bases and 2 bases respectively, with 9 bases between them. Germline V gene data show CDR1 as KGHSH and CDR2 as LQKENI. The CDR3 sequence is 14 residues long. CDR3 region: CASSPGGRNYGYTF. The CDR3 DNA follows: TGTGCCAGCTCACCAGGGGGCAGGAACTATGGCTACACCTTC. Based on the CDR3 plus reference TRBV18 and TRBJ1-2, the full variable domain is NAGVMQNPRHLVRRRGQEARLRCSPMKGHSHVYWYRQLPEEGLKFMVYLQKENIIDESGMPKERFSAEFPKEGPSILRIQQVVRGDSAAYFCASSPGGRNYGYTFGSGTRLTVV.

The CDR3 coding sequence is TGTGCCAGCAGCCCCCAGGGCGGAGGGCCCCAGTACTTC. It yields the protein CASSPQGGGPQYF. The chain joins TRBV14 to TRBJ2-5; tentative D call: TRBD2 (6 bases). The CDR3 has 13 residues. Germline lookup yields CDR1 SGHDN and CDR2 FVKESK. V was pared by 4 bases and J by 9 bases, with 15 bases between.

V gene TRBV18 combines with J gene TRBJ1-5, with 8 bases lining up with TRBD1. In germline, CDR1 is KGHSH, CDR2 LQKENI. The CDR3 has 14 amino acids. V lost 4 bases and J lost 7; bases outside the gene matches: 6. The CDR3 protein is CASSRGDRRQPQHF. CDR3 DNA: TGTGCCAGCTCACGCGGGGACAGGAGGCAGCCCCAGCATTTT. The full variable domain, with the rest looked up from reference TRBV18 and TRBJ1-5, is NAGVMQNPRHLVRRRGQEARLRCSPMKGHSHVYWYRQLPEEGLKFMVYLQKENIIDESGMPKERFSAEFPKEGPSILRIQQVVRGDSAAYFCASSRGDRRQPQHFGDGTRLSIL.

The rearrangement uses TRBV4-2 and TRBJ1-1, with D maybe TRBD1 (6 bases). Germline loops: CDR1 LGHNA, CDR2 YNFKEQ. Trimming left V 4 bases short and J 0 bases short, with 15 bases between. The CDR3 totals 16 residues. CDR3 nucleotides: TGTGCCAGCAGCCCACAGGGATGGGGCATGAACACTGAAGCTTTCTTT. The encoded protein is CASSPQGWGMNTEAFF.

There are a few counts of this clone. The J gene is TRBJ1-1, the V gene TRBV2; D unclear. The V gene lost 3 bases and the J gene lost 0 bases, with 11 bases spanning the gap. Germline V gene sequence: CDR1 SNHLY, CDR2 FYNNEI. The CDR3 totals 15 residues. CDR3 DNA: TGTGCCAGCAGTGAGTTGGGGAGTTTGAACACTGAAGCTTTCTTT. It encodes CASSELGSLNTEAFF.

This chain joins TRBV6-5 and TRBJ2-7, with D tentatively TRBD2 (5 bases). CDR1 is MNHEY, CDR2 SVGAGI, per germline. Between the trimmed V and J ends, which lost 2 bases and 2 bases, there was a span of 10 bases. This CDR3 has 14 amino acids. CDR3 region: CASSYAPGTYEQYF. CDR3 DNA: TGTGCCAGCAGTTACGCGCCGGGGACCTACGAGCAGTACTTC.

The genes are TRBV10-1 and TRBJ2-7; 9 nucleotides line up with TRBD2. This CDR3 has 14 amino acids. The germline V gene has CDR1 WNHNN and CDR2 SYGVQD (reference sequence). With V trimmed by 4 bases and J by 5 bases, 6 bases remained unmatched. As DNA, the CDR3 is TGCGCCAGCAGTGTAAGCGGGGGGAAGAACGAGCAGTACTTC. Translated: CASSVSGGKNEQYF.

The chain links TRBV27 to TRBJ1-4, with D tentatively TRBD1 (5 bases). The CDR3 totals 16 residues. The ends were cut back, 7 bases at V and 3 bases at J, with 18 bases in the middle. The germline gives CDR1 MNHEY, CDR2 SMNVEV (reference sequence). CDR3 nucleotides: TGTGCCAGCAAAGCCCCGGGTACAGGCCCTAATGAAAAACTGTTTTTT. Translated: CASKAPGTGPNEKLFF.

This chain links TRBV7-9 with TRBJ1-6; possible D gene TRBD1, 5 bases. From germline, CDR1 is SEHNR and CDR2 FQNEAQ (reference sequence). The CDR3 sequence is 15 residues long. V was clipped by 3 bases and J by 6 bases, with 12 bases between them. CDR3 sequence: CASSFLGEGNSPLHF. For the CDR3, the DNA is TGTGCCAGCAGCTTCTTAGGGGAAGGTAATTCACCCCTCCACTTT.

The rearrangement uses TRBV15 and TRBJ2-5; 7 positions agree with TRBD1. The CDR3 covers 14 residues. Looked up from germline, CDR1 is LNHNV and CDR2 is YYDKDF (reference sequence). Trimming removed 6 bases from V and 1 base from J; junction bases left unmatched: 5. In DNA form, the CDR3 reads TGTGCCACCAGACGGGACAGACTCCAAGAGACCCAGTACTTC. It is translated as CATRRDRLQETQYF.

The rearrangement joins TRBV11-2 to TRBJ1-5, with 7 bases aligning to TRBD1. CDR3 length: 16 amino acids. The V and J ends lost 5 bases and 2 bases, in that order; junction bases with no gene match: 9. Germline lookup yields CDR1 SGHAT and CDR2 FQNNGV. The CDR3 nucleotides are TGTGCCAGCAGCGGACAGGATGGAAAGGGCAATCAGCCCCAGCATTTT. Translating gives CASSGQDGKGNQPQHF.

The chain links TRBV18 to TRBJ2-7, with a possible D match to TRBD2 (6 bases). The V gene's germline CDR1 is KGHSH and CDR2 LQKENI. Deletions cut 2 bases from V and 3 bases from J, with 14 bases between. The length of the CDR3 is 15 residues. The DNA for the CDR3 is TGTGCCAGCTCACCAATGGAGGGAGGCCGCTACGAGCAGTACTTC. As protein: CASSPMEGGRYEQYF.

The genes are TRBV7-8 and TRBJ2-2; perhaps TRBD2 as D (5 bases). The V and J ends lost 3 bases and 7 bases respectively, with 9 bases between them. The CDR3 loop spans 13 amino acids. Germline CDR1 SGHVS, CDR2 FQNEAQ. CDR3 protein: CASSFEGVGELFF. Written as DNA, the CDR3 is TGTGCCAGCAGCTTCGAGGGAGTCGGGGAGCTGTTTTTT.

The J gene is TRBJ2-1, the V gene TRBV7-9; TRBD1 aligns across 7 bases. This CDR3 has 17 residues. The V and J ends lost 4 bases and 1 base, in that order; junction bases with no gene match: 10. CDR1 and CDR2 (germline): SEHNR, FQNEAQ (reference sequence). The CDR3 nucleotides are TGTGCCAGCAGCTCCCCAAACAGGGGACGATCCTACAATGAGCAGTTCTTC. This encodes CASSSPNRGRSYNEQFF.

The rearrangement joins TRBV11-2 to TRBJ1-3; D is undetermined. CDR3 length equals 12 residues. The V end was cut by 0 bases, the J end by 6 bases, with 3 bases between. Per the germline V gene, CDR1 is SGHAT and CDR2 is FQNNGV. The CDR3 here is CASSLDQNTIYF. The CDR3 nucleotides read TGTGCCAGCAGCTTAGATCAAAACACCATATATTTT. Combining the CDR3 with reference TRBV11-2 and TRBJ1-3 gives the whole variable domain EAGVAQSPRYKIIEKRQSVAFWCNPISGHATLYWYQQILGQGPKLLIQFQNNGVVDDSQLPKDRFSAERLKGVDSTLKIQPAKLEDSAVYLCASSLDQNTIYFGEGSWLTVV.

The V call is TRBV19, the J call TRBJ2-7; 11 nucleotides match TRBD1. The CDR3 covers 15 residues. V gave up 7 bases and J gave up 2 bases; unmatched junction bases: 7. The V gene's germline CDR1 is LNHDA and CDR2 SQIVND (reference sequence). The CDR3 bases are TGTGCCAGTACCCCGGACAGGGGGCGCCCCTACGAGCAGTACTTC. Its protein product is CASTPDRGRPYEQYF.

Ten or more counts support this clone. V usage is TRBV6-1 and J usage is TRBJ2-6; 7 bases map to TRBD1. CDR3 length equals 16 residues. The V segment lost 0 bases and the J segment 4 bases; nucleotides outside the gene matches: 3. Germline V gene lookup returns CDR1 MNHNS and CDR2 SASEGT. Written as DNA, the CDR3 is TGTGCCAGCAGTGAAGCTACAGGGGACGGGGCCAACGTCCTGACTTTC. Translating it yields CASSEATGDGANVLTF.

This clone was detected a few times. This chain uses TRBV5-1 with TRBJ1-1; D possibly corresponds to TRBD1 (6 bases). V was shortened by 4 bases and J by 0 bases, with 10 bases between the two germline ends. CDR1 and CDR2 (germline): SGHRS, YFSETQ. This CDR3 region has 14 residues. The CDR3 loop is CASSPDRLNTEAFF. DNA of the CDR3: TGCGCCAGCAGCCCGGACAGACTGAACACTGAAGCTTTCTTT.

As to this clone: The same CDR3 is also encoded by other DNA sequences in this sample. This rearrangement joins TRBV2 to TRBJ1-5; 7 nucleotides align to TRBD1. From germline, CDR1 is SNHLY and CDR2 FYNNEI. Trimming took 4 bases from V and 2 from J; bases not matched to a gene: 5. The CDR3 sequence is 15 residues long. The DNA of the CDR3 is TGTGCCAGCAGTGTGAACAGGGGTGGCAATCAGCCCCAGCATTTT. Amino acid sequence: CASSVNRGGNQPQHF. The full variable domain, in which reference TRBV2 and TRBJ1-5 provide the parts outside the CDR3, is EPEVTQTPSHQVTQMGQEVILRCVPISNHLYFYWYRQILGQKVEFLVSFYNNEISEKSEIFDDQFSVERPDGSNFTLKIRSTKLEDSAMYFCASSVNRGGNQPQHFGDGTRLSIL.

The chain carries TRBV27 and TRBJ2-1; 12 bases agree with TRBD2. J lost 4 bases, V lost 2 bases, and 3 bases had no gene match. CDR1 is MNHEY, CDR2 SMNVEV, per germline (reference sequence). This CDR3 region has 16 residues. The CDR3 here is CASSLTGTSGYNEQFF. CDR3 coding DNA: TGTGCCAGCAGTTTAACGGGGACTAGCGGGTACAATGAGCAGTTCTTC.

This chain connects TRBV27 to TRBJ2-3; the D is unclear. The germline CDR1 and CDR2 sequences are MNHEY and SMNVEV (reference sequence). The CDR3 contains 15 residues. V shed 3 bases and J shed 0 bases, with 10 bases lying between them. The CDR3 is CASSLTPTSTDTQYF. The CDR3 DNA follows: TGTGCCAGCAGTTTGACCCCGACAAGCACAGATACGCAGTATTTT.

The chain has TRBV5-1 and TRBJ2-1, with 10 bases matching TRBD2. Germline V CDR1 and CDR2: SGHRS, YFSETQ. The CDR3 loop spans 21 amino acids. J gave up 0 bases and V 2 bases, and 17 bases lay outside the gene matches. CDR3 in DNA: TGCGCCAGCAGCTTATGGGGGAAGCTAGCGGGGGACCCAAGCTCCTACAATGAGCAGTTCTTC. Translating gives CASSLWGKLAGDPSSYNEQFF.

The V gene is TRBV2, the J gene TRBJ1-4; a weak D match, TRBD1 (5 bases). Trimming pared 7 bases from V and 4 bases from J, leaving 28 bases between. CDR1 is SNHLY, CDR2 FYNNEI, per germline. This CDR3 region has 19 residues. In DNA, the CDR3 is TGTGCCAGCATTGGGGGGGTCACTGGAAAAGAGTTCCATAATGAAAAACTGTTTTTT. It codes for CASIGGVTGKEFHNEKLFF.

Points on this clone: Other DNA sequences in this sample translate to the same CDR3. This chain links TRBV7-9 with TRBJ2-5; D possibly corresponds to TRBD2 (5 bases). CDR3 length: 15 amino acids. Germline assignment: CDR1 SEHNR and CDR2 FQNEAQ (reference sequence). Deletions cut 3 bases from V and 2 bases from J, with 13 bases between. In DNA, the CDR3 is TGTGCCAGCAGCTTTAGCGCACTTCCTCAAGAGACCCAGTACTTC. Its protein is CASSFSALPQETQYF.

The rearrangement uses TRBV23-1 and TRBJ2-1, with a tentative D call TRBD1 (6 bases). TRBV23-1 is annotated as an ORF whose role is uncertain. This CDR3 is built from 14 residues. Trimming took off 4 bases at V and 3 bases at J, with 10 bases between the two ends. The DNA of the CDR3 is TGCGCCAGCAGTCTATGGGGACACTACAATGAGCAGTTCTTC. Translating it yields CASSLWGHYNEQFF.

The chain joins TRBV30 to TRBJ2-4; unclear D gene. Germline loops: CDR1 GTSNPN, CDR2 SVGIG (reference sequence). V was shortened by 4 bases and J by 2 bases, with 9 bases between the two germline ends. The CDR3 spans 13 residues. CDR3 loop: CAWKSGSKNIQYF. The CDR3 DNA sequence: TGTGCCTGGAAGTCCGGGTCCAAAAACATTCAGTACTTC.

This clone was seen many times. CDR3 nucleotide sequence: TGTGCCATCAGTGATTCGGGACAGGGCTTAGTCGACACCTTC. This translates into CAISDSGQGLVDTF. The J gene is TRBJ1-2, the V gene TRBV10-3, with 9 bases lining up with TRBD1. Losses at the gene ends were 3 bases for V and 12 bases for J; bases not matched to a gene: 11. The CDR3 length is 14 residues. The germline CDR1 and CDR2 sequences are ENHRY and SYGVKD.

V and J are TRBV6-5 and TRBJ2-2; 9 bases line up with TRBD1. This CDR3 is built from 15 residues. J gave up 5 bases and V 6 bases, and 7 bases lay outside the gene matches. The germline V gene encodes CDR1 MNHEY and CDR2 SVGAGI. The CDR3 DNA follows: TGTGCCAGCAGGTCAACAGGGGGCGTTACCGGGGAGCTGTTTTTT. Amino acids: CASRSTGGVTGELFF.

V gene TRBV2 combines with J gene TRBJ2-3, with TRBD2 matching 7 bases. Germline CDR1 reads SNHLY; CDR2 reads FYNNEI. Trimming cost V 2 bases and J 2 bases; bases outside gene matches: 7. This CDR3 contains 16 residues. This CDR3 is CASSEPIGLVTDTQYF. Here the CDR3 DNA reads TGTGCCAGCAGTGAACCGATAGGACTAGTCACAGATACGCAGTATTTT. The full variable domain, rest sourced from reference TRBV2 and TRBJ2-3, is EPEVTQTPSHQVTQMGQEVILRCVPISNHLYFYWYRQILGQKVEFLVSFYNNEISEKSEIFDDQFSVERPDGSNFTLKIRSTKLEDSAMYFCASSEPIGLVTDTQYFGPGTRLTVL.

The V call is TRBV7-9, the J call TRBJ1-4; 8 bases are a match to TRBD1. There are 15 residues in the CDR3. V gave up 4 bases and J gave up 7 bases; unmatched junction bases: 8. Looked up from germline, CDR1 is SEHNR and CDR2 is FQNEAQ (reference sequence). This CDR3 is CASSSRQGSSEKLFF. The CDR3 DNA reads TGTGCCAGCAGCTCACGACAGGGGTCTAGTGAAAAACTGTTTTTT.

CDR3 nucleotides: TGCGCCAGCAGTGAGTCGGTAGCGGGGGTCTACAATGAGCAGTTCTTC. It specifies CASSESVAGVYNEQFF. The chain couples TRBV10-1 to TRBJ2-1; 9 positions agree with TRBD2. Germline trimming cut 0 bases from V and 3 bases from J; bases unmatched to any gene: 3. There are 16 residues in the CDR3. Germline loops: CDR1 WNHNN, CDR2 SYGVQD (reference sequence).